This TCR beta chain derives from a study of blood T cell repertoires in COVID-19. Study as a whole: PBMCs, B-cell-depleted T cells, or T cells provided the cDNA or gDNA that made up the material.

Germline V gene sequence: CDR1 SGDLS, CDR2 YYNGEE. V trimming: 0 bases; J trimming: 0 bases; junction bases outside the gene matches: 12. CDR3 length equals 19 residues. In the original workflow: Amplification from reference gene primers served as the basis for estimated nucleated cell counts. Sequencing used immunoSEQ multiplex PCR; TCRdb keeps in-frame clones, though not all of them. Clone size and V and J calls were adopted from that table, with D and trimming inferred from the DNA. This table has approximately 300,000 clones, 85% to 90% appearing once. Self-reported history from a screening survey and questionnaire set each donor's cohort. Each recovered donor of Cohort 3 presented with two negative PCRs, clearance, or symptom resolution.

V is TRBV9 and J is TRBJ2-7; 10 bases map to TRBD1. Source material: PBMCs or T cells enriched from blood (not recorded which). The sequence was collected from a woman in her late teens or twenties who had recovered from COVID-19. DNA for the CDR3: TGTGCCAGCAGCGTAGCTGATGGACAGGGGGACACAATCTCCTACGAGCAGTACTTC. The encoded protein is CASSVADGQGDTISYEQYF.